A single TCR beta chain is shown here with its context. The clone's antigen remains unknown. The sample holds no much larger clone one base away, and base qualities are not on file. Collaborating institutions collected whole blood in K2EDTA tubes following their own protocols. For TCRbeta analysis, collaborators shipped samples as frozen whole blood, isolated PBMCs, or DNA extracted from either of those sample types. CDR1 and CDR2 are drawn from the germline V gene: SGHVS, FQNEAQ. The CDR3 numbers 12 residues from cysteine through phenylalanine. Only CDR3 DNA is held: 36 bases, read in frame from base 1. Relative to germline, V is 5 bases shorter and J is 8 bases shorter, with 12 bases between their ends. This specimen belongs to a study of blood T cell repertoires in COVID-19 (dated by TCRdb to between 2020 and 2021). At the level of the whole study: Samples covering the acute and convalescent phases of COVID-19 were provided by collaborators in the United States, Italy and Spain. The material from the prospective study consisted of cDNA or gDNA derived from T cells, B-cell-depleted T cells, or PBMCs. Deeply sampled blood TCRbeta repertoires from subjects exposed to, actively infected with, or recovered from COVID-19 were included in the dataset. The repertoires were released in a freely available public database intended as a resource for research on the immune response to SARS-CoV-2. Samples came from the ongoing ImmuneRACE study (first 160 participants) plus 1,254 subjects from 6 global collaborators. Sample metadata almost always included a de-identified subject ID, COVID-19 status, age in years and sex. Where HLA class I and class II types were available, the types were taken from metadata supplied by the sample provider, not from assay-based typing.

The full study reports these points: The quantity of clinical and demographic metadata differed by source and by participant and was supplied without curation.

The immunoSEQ Assay, a bias-controlled multiplex PCR, was used to amplify TCRbeta CDR3 regions from genomic DNA. Concerning the study's data processing: The number of nucleated cells in each sample was estimated from the amplification of reference gene primers within the assay. To quantify the absolute abundance of each unique TCRbeta CDR3 rearrangement, sequence reads were collapsed and filtered. For each sample, productive Simpson clonality was calculated as the square root of Simpson's diversity index across productive rearrangements. Not all clones reach the TCRdb copy of this immuneACCESS table, which keeps in-frame sequences only. Checked studies attribute under half of the gap to unresolved V genes and leave the rest unexplained. The DNA gave D and trimming, while V, J and clone size come from that table. The sample table records under 200,000 clones; around 90% of these occur just once. The ten largest account for roughly 5.5% of the sample.

In this chain, TRBV7-8 is recombined with TRBJ1-1; a weak D assignment points to TRBD1 (5 bases agree). Input material: peripheral blood. This clonotype was obtained from a man in his forties or fifties with active or convalescent COVID-19. The nucleotide sequence is TGTGCCAGCAGCCCGGGGGGTGGGGAAGCTTTCTTT. It is translated as CASSPGGGEAFF.